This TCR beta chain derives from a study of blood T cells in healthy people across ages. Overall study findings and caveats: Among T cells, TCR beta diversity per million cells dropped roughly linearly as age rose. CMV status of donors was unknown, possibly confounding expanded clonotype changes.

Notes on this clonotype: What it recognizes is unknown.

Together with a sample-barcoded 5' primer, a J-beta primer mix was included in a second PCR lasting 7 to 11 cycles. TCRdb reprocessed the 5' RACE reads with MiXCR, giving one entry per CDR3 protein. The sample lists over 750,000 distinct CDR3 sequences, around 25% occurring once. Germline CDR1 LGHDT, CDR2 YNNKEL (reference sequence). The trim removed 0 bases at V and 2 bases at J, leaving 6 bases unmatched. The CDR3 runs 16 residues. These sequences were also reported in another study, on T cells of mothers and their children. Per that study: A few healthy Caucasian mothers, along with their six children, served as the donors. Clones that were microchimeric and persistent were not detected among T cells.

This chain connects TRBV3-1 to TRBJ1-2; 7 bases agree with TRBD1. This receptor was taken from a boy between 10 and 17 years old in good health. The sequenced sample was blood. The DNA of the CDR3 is TGTGCCAGCAGCCAAGATCTTGGGACAGAGAACTATGGCTACACCTTC. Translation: CASSQDLGTENYGYTF.